The rows below give T cell receptor beta chains drawn from one sample of a study of Ad26.COV2.S vaccination and SARS-CoV-2 variants. Here immunoSEQ multiplex PCR was the method, and the copy in TCRdb shows in-frame clones only, minus some. There are about 350,000 clones in the sample; just over 90% occur only once, and 3.9% lies in the top ten. The specimen was peripheral blood, collected after recovery from COVID-19. These receptors originate from a human donor who had recovered from COVID-19. CDR3s include the opening cysteine and the closing phenylalanine or tryptophan. The D gene is left open where the match is weak. Only some rows state a clone size, as once, few, many or a class for expanded clones.

d_call: NA
j_call: TRBJ1-1
clone_size: NA
v_call: TRBV9
cdr3_aa: CASSVGHPNTEAFF

d_call: NA
j_call: TRBJ1-2
clone_size: NA
v_call: TRBV12-3/TRBV12-4
cdr3_aa: CASTLGARYGYTF

d_call: TRBD1
j_call: TRBJ1-1
clone_size: NA
v_call: TRBV6-4
cdr3_aa: CASSDTHRGLIEAFF

d_call: NA
j_call: TRBJ2-5
clone_size: NA
v_call: TRBV6-6
cdr3_aa: CATRSIQGPAGETQYF

d_call: TRBD2
j_call: TRBJ2-1
clone_size: NA
v_call: TRBV10-3
cdr3_aa: CAISESVAGIGNEQFF

d_call: NA
j_call: TRBJ2-1
clone_size: NA
v_call: TRBV12-3/TRBV12-4
cdr3_aa: CASSSENEQFF

d_call: NA
j_call: TRBJ2-2
clone_size: once
v_call: TRBV9
cdr3_aa: CASSRSGAGDTGELFF

d_call: TRBD1
j_call: TRBJ2-2
clone_size: NA
v_call: TRBV7-2
cdr3_aa: CASSLARGTGTLAGELFF

d_call: TRBD2
j_call: TRBJ2-7
clone_size: NA
v_call: TRBV11-2
cdr3_aa: CASSPRLAGGGEQYF

d_call: NA
j_call: TRBJ2-5
clone_size: NA
v_call: TRBV7-9
cdr3_aa: CASSLDRDFQRLETQYF

d_call: NA
j_call: TRBJ1-6
clone_size: NA
v_call: TRBV24-1
cdr3_aa: CATSDLRAHVGYSPLHF

d_call: NA
j_call: TRBJ1-1
clone_size: NA
v_call: TRBV14
cdr3_aa: CASSQHMNTEAFF

d_call: NA
j_call: TRBJ2-7
clone_size: NA
v_call: TRBV6-2/TRBV6-3
cdr3_aa: CASSYGAGEQYF

d_call: NA
j_call: TRBJ2-5
clone_size: NA
v_call: TRBV6-5
cdr3_aa: CASSRGDRETQYF

d_call: TRBD1
j_call: TRBJ2-1
clone_size: NA
v_call: TRBV9
cdr3_aa: CASSDRGDNEQFF

d_call: NA
j_call: TRBJ1-2
clone_size: NA
v_call: TRBV19
cdr3_aa: CASSISGQNNYGYTF

d_call: NA
j_call: TRBJ1-2
clone_size: NA
v_call: TRBV21-1
cdr3_aa: CASSKIGGRRYGYTF

d_call: TRBD1
j_call: TRBJ1-5
clone_size: NA
v_call: TRBV28
cdr3_aa: CASSRTPGQGATINQPQHF

d_call: NA
j_call: TRBJ2-2
clone_size: NA
v_call: TRBV5-6
cdr3_aa: CASSLRDTGELFF

d_call: NA
j_call: TRBJ2-1
clone_size: NA
v_call: TRBV6-5
cdr3_aa: CAGGAGELSEQFF

d_call: NA
j_call: TRBJ2-3
clone_size: NA
v_call: TRBV5-1
cdr3_aa: CASSLVGVTDTQYF

d_call: NA
j_call: TRBJ2-3
clone_size: NA
v_call: TRBV27
cdr3_aa: CASNRGGGANTQYF

d_call: NA
j_call: TRBJ1-2
clone_size: once
v_call: TRBV11-2
cdr3_aa: CASSRTGSGGYTF

d_call: NA
j_call: TRBJ2-6
clone_size: NA
v_call: TRBV4-1
cdr3_aa: CASSHNPRLSGANVLTF

d_call: NA
j_call: TRBJ2-7
clone_size: NA
v_call: TRBV19
cdr3_aa: CASSISEISYEQYF

d_call: TRBD1
j_call: TRBJ2-6
clone_size: once
v_call: TRBV19
cdr3_aa: CASSGDRGKTSGANVLTF

d_call: TRBD2
j_call: TRBJ2-3
clone_size: NA
v_call: TRBV7-2
cdr3_aa: CASSLGPGLAGITDTQYF

d_call: TRBD1
j_call: TRBJ2-7
clone_size: NA
v_call: TRBV4-1
cdr3_aa: CASSQPRGTGDRYEQYF

d_call: TRBD1
j_call: TRBJ1-1
clone_size: NA
v_call: TRBV4-1
cdr3_aa: CASSRTGIGAEAFF

d_call: NA
j_call: TRBJ1-5
clone_size: NA
v_call: TRBV27
cdr3_aa: CASSLAGPNQPQHF

d_call: NA
j_call: TRBJ2-2
clone_size: NA
v_call: TRBV4-1
cdr3_aa: CASSQDRGRQITGELFF

d_call: NA
j_call: TRBJ1-2
clone_size: NA
v_call: TRBV27
cdr3_aa: CASSSMGHPTNYGYTF

d_call: TRBD1
j_call: TRBJ1-2
clone_size: NA
v_call: TRBV4-1
cdr3_aa: CASSHRTGGSNYGYTF

d_call: NA
j_call: TRBJ2-5
clone_size: NA
v_call: TRBV2
cdr3_aa: CASTLYGQPQETQYF

d_call: NA
j_call: TRBJ1-2
clone_size: NA
v_call: TRBV5-1
cdr3_aa: CASSLGGDGYGYTF

d_call: NA
j_call: TRBJ1-1
clone_size: NA
v_call: TRBV27
cdr3_aa: CASSFIRGAYGTEAFF

d_call: TRBD2
j_call: TRBJ2-2
clone_size: once
v_call: TRBV10-1
cdr3_aa: CASRPSGAGELFF

d_call: TRBD1
j_call: TRBJ2-5
clone_size: NA
v_call: TRBV28
cdr3_aa: CASSPRTGGSETQYF

d_call: NA
j_call: TRBJ2-2
clone_size: NA
v_call: TRBV15
cdr3_aa: CATSRDRASKNTGELFF

d_call: NA
j_call: TRBJ2-6
clone_size: NA
v_call: TRBV9
cdr3_aa: CASSVDGSSSGANVLTF

d_call: NA
j_call: TRBJ2-5
clone_size: once
v_call: TRBV5-6
cdr3_aa: CASRLGRRETQYF

d_call: NA
j_call: TRBJ1-4
clone_size: NA
v_call: TRBV19
cdr3_aa: CASSSPLQTSPYEKLFF

d_call: TRBD1
j_call: TRBJ1-1
clone_size: NA
v_call: TRBV4-2
cdr3_aa: CASSVTGTGNTEAFF

d_call: NA
j_call: TRBJ1-1
clone_size: NA
v_call: TRBV6-1
cdr3_aa: CASSDGGGSTEAFF

d_call: TRBD1
j_call: TRBJ2-5
clone_size: NA
v_call: TRBV5-1
cdr3_aa: CASSLGGQGNHQETQYF

d_call: NA
j_call: TRBJ1-1
clone_size: NA
v_call: TRBV27
cdr3_aa: CASSFVAGRGTEAFF

d_call: NA
j_call: TRBJ1-2
clone_size: NA
v_call: TRBV6-5
cdr3_aa: CAIRRAATNYGYTF

d_call: NA
j_call: TRBJ2-2
clone_size: NA
v_call: TRBV7-9
cdr3_aa: CASSLVTGNTGELFF

d_call: NA
j_call: TRBJ1-5
clone_size: NA
v_call: TRBV7-2
cdr3_aa: CASSLTSAAGQPQHF

d_call: TRBD1
j_call: TRBJ2-3
clone_size: NA
v_call: TRBV11-1
cdr3_aa: CASSFGDRTPLDTQYF

d_call: NA
j_call: TRBJ2-2
clone_size: once
v_call: TRBV19
cdr3_aa: CASRPRTGDTGELFF

d_call: NA
j_call: TRBJ2-7
clone_size: NA
v_call: TRBV6-1
cdr3_aa: CASSEGDISTYEQYF